The 2 T cell receptor beta chains listed next were all sequenced from one sample in a study of blood T cell repertoires in COVID-19. The data were produced by immunoSEQ multiplex PCR, yet TCRdb's version contains in-frame clones alone and is incomplete. In the table there are around 180,000 clones, roughly 81% of which are singletons. The specimen sequenced was peripheral blood. These receptors were obtained from a woman over 75 with COVID-19, enrolled during active disease.

The chain uses TRBV30 and TRBJ1-5, with 12 bases matching TRBD1. CDR1 and CDR2 from the germline V gene are GTSNPN and SVGIG (reference sequence). Trimming took 7 bases from V and 6 from J; bases not matched to a gene: 13. The CDR3 contains 16 residues. The CDR3 bases are TGTGCCTTTACGAGTGTAGGGACAGGGGGCGGTCAGCCCCAGCATTTT. Protein sequence: CAFTSVGTGGGQPQHF.

The chain combines TRBV5-1 with TRBJ1-5, with D possibly TRBD1 on 5 matching bases. Trimming took off 0 bases at V and 4 bases at J, with 8 bases between the two ends. Germline V gene sequence: CDR1 SGHRS, CDR2 YFSETQ. The CDR3 has 14 amino acids. The CDR3 DNA reads as TGCGCCAGCAGCTTGGGGTCAGGGAATCAGCCCCAGCATTTT. Amino acid sequence: CASSLGSGNQPQHF.